What follows are 4 T cell receptor beta chains derived from one specimen sequenced in a study of CD8 T cells in ankylosing spondylitis. TCRdb reprocessed the 5' RACE reads with MiXCR, giving one entry per CDR3 protein. The sample lists about 160,000 distinct CDR3 sequences, just over 9.5% seen once, with approximately 15% in the top ten. Material: blood, either unsorted or a sorted T cell fraction (not recorded which). These receptors originate from a female donor with ankylosing spondylitis or in good health (not recorded which).

V is TRBV28 and J is TRBJ2-1, with unresolved D. This CDR3 has 14 residues. The V and J ends lost 2 bases and 5 bases respectively, with 10 bases between them. Looked up from germline, CDR1 is MDHEN and CDR2 is SYDVKM. The CDR3 region has the DNA TGTGCCAGCAGTTTAACTTCCCTTGACAATGAGCAGTTCTTC. Translating gives CASSLTSLDNEQFF.

This clonotype was observed a few times. The genes are TRBV12-3 or TRBV12-4 and TRBJ2-1; no clear D. Deletions cut 7 bases from V and 3 bases from J, with 10 bases between. This CDR3 has 13 residues. This CDR3 reads CASTMADYNEQFF. The CDR3 coding sequence is TGTGCCAGCACCATGGCCGACTACAATGAGCAGTTCTTC.

The chain links TRBV24-1 to TRBJ2-1; 11 bases agree with TRBD2. J was trimmed by 4 bases and V by 10 bases; bases with no gene match: 2. The CDR3 contains 13 residues. Looked up from germline, CDR1 is KGHDR and CDR2 is SFDVKD. CDR3 amino acids: CATGTSGYNEQFF. The CDR3, as DNA: TGTGCCACAGGGACTAGCGGATACAATGAGCAGTTCTTC.

Only a few counts were recorded for this clonotype. The rearrangement uses TRBV28 and TRBJ2-7; D is unclear. Germline-derived CDR1 and CDR2 are MDHEN and SYDVKM. The CDR3 is 11 amino acids. V was clipped by 6 bases and J by 2 bases, with 5 bases between them. The CDR3: CASRFAYEQYF. Written as DNA, the CDR3 is TGTGCCAGCAGGTTCGCCTACGAGCAGTACTTC.